This T cell receptor (beta chain) was identified in a study of T cells in Graves' hyperthyroidism and ophthalmopathy. CDR1 is MDHEN and CDR2 is SYDVKM in the germline V gene. Trimming left V 3 bases short and J 3 bases short, with 5 bases between. This CDR3 contains 13 residues. Template material for amplifying TCR beta CDR3 regions consisted of RNA transcripts. When the TCR CDR3 underwent first-round RT-PCR, the HTBI primer set was used. TCRdb fed the multiplex PCR reads into MiXCR, producing one record per CDR3 protein. Of more than 500,000 distinct CDR3 sequences in the sample, about 16% were seen once.

The specimen sequenced was blood. The J gene is TRBJ1-4, the V gene TRBV28; D is uncertain. The receptor comes from a woman in her twenties or thirties with Graves' ophthalmopathy. CDR3 sequence reads: CASSFGSNEKLFF. CDR3 DNA: TGTGCCAGCAGTTTTGGGTCTAATGAAAAACTGTTTTTT.